This record covers a single T cell receptor (beta chain). This entry belongs to a study of T cell changes during pregnancy in multiple sclerosis. The assay was immunoSEQ multiplex PCR, and TCRdb's table has in-frame clones only and misses some. The data contain about 47,000 clones, roughly 90% of them singletons. This material consisted of peripheral blood, taken in the first trimester of pregnancy. The TCR comes from a female donor with multiple sclerosis, enrolled in a pregnancy study.

The CDR3 region is CASSLGTPRGTEAFF. In nucleotides, the CDR3 is TGCGCCAGCAGCCTAGGGACACCCCGAGGGACTGAAGCTTTCTTT. The gene calls are TRBV5-1 and TRBJ1-1, with D maybe TRBD1 (6 bases). Germline lookup yields CDR1 SGHRS and CDR2 YFSETQ. The length of the CDR3 is 15 residues. Trimming shortened V by 4 bases and J by 5 bases, and 18 bases separated the two germline ends. The full variable domain, in which reference TRBV5-1 and TRBJ1-1 provide the parts outside the CDR3, is KAGVTQTPRYLIKTRGQQVTLSCSPISGHRSVSWYQQTPGQGLQFLFEYFSETQRNKGNFPGRFSGRQFSNSRSEMNVSTLELGDSALYLCASSLGTPRGTEAFFGQGTRLTVV.